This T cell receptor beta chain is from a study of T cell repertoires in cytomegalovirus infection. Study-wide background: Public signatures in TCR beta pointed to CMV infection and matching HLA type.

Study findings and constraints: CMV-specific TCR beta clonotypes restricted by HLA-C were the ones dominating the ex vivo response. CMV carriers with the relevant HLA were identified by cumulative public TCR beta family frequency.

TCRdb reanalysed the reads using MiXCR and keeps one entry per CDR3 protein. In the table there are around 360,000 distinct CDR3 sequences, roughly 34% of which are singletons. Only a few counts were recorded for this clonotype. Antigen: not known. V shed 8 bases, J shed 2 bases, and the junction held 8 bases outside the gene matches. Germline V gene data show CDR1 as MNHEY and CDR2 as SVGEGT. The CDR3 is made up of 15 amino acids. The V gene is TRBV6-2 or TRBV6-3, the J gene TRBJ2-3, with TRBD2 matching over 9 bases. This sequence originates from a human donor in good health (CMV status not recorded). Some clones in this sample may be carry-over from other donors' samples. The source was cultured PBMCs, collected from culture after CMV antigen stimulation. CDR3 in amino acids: CASEELAGHTDTQYF. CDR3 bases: TGTGCCAGCGAGGAACTAGCGGGTCACACAGATACGCAGTATTTT.